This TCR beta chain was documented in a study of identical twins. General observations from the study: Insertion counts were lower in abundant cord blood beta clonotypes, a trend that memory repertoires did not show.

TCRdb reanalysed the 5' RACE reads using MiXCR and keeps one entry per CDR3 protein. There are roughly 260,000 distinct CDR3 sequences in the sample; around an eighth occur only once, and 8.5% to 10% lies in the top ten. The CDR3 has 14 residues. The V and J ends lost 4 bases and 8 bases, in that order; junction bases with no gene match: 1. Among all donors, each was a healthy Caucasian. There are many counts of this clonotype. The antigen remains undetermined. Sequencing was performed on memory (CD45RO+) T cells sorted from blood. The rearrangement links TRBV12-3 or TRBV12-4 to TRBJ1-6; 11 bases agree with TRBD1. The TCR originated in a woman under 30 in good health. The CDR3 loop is CASSSGQGDSPLHF. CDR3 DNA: TGTGCCAGCAGTTCGGGACAGGGGGATTCACCCCTCCACTTT.